The 23 T cell receptor beta chains reported below all come from one sample, sequenced in a study of blood T cells in healthy people across ages. Sample-barcoded 5' priming and a J-beta primer mix drove a second PCR of about 6 to 12 cycles. MiXCR was run by TCRdb on the 5' RACE reads, yielding one entry per CDR3 protein. The repertoire consists of approximately 780,000 distinct CDR3 sequences, with roughly 24% occurring once and the leading ten covering 3%. This sample also appeared in a second study, on T cells of mothers and their children.

Sequencing was carried out using blood. Source of these receptors: a boy aged 5-17 years in good health.

This clonotype was seen a few times. The rearrangement joins TRBV7-4 to TRBJ1-4; D unresolved. CDR1 is SGHVT and CDR2 is SQSDAQ in the germline V gene. V gave up 2 bases and J gave up 0 bases, with 13 bases separating them. This CDR3 region has 17 residues. This CDR3 is CASSLRPPDATNEKLFF. The CDR3 DNA follows: TGTGCCAGCAGCTTACGCCCCCCGGATGCAACTAATGAAAAACTGTTTTTT.

This clonotype was detected a few times. The chain combines TRBV7-9 with TRBJ2-5; D gene unclear. The DNA end is more similar to TRBJ2-1, so the J call may be wrong. Germline CDR1 reads SEHNR; CDR2 reads FQNEAQ (reference sequence). This CDR3 is 11 amino acids long. The CDR3 DNA is TGTGCCGTAGGACCGACGAATGAGCAGTTCTTC. This encodes CAVGPTNEQFF.

The rearrangement links TRBV25-1 to TRBJ1-6; the D gene is possibly TRBD1 (5 bases). The CDR3 consists of 14 residues. Germline loops: CDR1 MGHDK, CDR2 SYGVNS. V lost 9 bases, J lost 13 bases, and 22 bases lay in between. DNA of the CDR3: TGTGCCAGTCATCACGGACCCCTGACAGACCCCCTCCACTTT. Translation gives CASHHGPLTDPLHF. Full variable domain (rest looked up from reference TRBV25-1 and TRBJ1-6): EADIYQTPRYLVIGTGKKITLECSQTMGHDKMYWYQQDPGMELHLIHYSYGVNSTEKGDLSSESTVSRIRTEHFPLTLESARPSHTSQYLCASHHGPLTDPLHFGNGTRLTVT.

V and J are TRBV20-1 and TRBJ1-1; D call uncertain. Germline CDR1 is DFQATT and CDR2 is SNEGSKA (reference sequence). V gave up 6 bases and J gave up 4 bases, with 15 bases separating them. The CDR3 loop spans 13 amino acids. The CDR3 sequence is CSAEGLAGTEAFF. CDR3 coding DNA: TGCAGTGCGGAAGGACTGGCGGGCACTGAAGCTTTCTTT.

This clonotype was counted between two and nine times. CDR3 nucleotides: TGTGCCAGCAGTCGGACAGGGGGCCCTCAAATCTATGGCTACACCTTC. Translation: CASSRTGGPQIYGYTF. This rearrangement joins TRBV12-3 or TRBV12-4 to TRBJ1-2; the match to TRBD1 covers 11 bases. V shed 5 bases, J shed 4 bases, and the junction held 9 bases outside the gene matches. The CDR3 spans 16 residues.

This rearrangement joins TRBV28 to TRBJ2-7; weak D call: TRBD1 (6 bases). V was pared by 2 bases and J by 0 bases, with 11 bases between. There are 15 residues in the CDR3. The germline gives CDR1 MDHEN, CDR2 SYDVKM. CDR3 in amino acids: CASSLRDMGSYEQYF. DNA of the CDR3: TGTGCCAGCAGTTTAAGGGACATGGGCTCCTACGAGCAGTACTTC.

The table lists this clonotype with a few counts. The V and J genes are TRBV27 and TRBJ2-7; possibly TRBD2 for D (5 bases). Germline values: CDR1 MNHEY, CDR2 SMNVEV (reference sequence). The V end was cut by 6 bases, the J end by 10 bases, with 13 bases between. The CDR3 extends over 11 amino acids. The DNA for the CDR3 is TGTGCCAGCAGAGGGAGAGGGAACCAGTACTTC. It encodes CASRGRGNQYF.

The chain carries TRBV13 and TRBJ2-6, with 9 bases that match TRBD1. This CDR3 comprises 14 residues. CDR1 and CDR2 from the germline V gene are PRHDT and FYEKMQ (reference sequence). V shed 8 bases and J 12 bases; nucleotides not matched to a gene: 11. CDR3 region: CASSSVGTGPVLTF. The CDR3 nucleotides read TGTGCCAGCTCCAGCGTCGGGACAGGGCCCGTCCTGACTTTC.

The chain combines TRBV12-3 or TRBV12-4 with TRBJ2-2; D unresolved. The CDR3 is 16 residues long. V gave up 5 bases and J gave up 2 bases, with 15 bases separating them. In nucleotides, the CDR3 is TGTGCCAGCAGTCCCTTCGGCTTACCTAACACCGGGGAGCTGTTTTTT. This sequence encodes CASSPFGLPNTGELFF.

This chain connects TRBV20-1 to TRBJ1-6; D might be TRBD1 (6 bases). Germline values: CDR1 DFQATT, CDR2 SNEGSKA (reference sequence). V was clipped by 5 bases and J by 6 bases, with 14 bases between them. The CDR3 loop spans 14 amino acids. The DNA for the CDR3 is TGCAGTGCTGTGCGGGACAACGTTAATTCACCCCTCCACTTT. Its translation: CSAVRDNVNSPLHF.

This clonotype was picked up a small number of times. This rearrangement joins TRBV10-3 to TRBJ2-5; D gene uncertain. Trimming left V 2 bases short and J 0 bases short, with 13 bases between. Germline V lookup: CDR1 ENHRY, CDR2 SYGVKD. The CDR3 covers 16 residues. The chain's CDR3 is CAISERAGKDQETQYF. CDR3 in DNA: TGTGCCATCAGTGAGCGGGCTGGAAAGGACCAAGAGACCCAGTACTTC.

The chain carries TRBV20-1 and TRBJ2-1; TRBD2 matches at 15 bases. Germline CDR1 reads DFQATT; CDR2 reads SNEGSKA (reference sequence). Trimming cost V 3 bases and J 0 bases; bases outside gene matches: 15. The CDR3 totals 21 residues. The CDR3 sequence is CSASSFGGTSGGSSSYNEQFF. The DNA of the CDR3 is TGCAGTGCTAGTTCTTTCGGGGGGACTAGCGGGGGGTCGAGCTCCTACAATGAGCAGTTCTTC.

This clonotype was observed a handful of times. The gene calls are TRBV2 and TRBJ2-7; possible D gene TRBD1, 5 bases. Between the trimmed V and J ends, which lost 7 bases and 5 bases, there was a span of 15 bases. In germline, CDR1 is SNHLY, CDR2 FYNNEI. CDR3 length: 13 residues. The CDR3 DNA reads as TGTGCCAGCAATGACCCAGGGTCCCACGAGCAGTACTTC. It specifies CASNDPGSHEQYF.

This clonotype has just a few counts. The chain recombines TRBV12-3 or TRBV12-4 with TRBJ2-7; the D is unclear. The CDR3 runs to 15 residues. Trimming pared 6 bases from V and 1 base from J, leaving 16 bases between. CDR3 residues: CASSQQRKSSYEQYF. Here the CDR3 DNA reads TGTGCCAGCAGCCAACAGAGAAAATCATCCTACGAGCAGTACTTC.

The chain uses TRBV29-1 and TRBJ1-4; TRBD1 agrees at 7 bases. Germline V CDR1 and CDR2: SQVTM, ANQGSEA. CDR3 length: 12 amino acids. CDR3 sequence: CSRGQSNEKLFF. The CDR3 DNA reads as TGCAGTAGGGGACAGTCTAATGAAAAACTGTTTTTT.

This clonotype was seen a handful of times. The rearrangement uses TRBV11-2 and TRBJ2-5, with TRBD2 identical over 7 bases. There are 15 residues in the CDR3. Losses at the gene ends were 3 bases for V and 4 bases for J; bases not matched to a gene: 8. The germline gives CDR1 SGHAT, CDR2 FQNNGV. CDR3 residues: CASSFFSGGGETQYF. The CDR3 nucleotides read TGTGCCAGCAGCTTTTTTTCGGGAGGCGGAGAGACCCAGTACTTC.

V gene TRBV7-2 combines with J gene TRBJ2-2, with unresolved D. This CDR3 is 15 amino acids long. Germline CDR1 reads SGHTA; CDR2 reads FQGNSA. Trimming left V 2 bases short and J 4 bases short, with 11 bases between. CDR3 sequence reads: CASSLFRDFTGELFF. The CDR3 DNA reads TGTGCCAGCAGCTTATTTCGCGATTTCACCGGGGAGCTGTTTTTT.

The chain couples TRBV6-2 or TRBV6-3 to TRBJ2-2, with 13 bases aligning to TRBD2. CDR1 and CDR2 from the germline V gene are MNHEY and SVGEGT. This CDR3 is built from 17 residues. The junction had 6 bases not matched to a gene; V was cut back by 7 bases and J by 1 base. The CDR3 loop reads CASNGLAGVENTGELFF. CDR3 bases: TGTGCCAGCAACGGACTAGCGGGGGTGGAGAACACCGGGGAGCTGTTTTTT.

The V and J genes are TRBV6-1 and TRBJ2-5; D is perhaps TRBD2 (6 bases). V was clipped by 7 bases and J by 2 bases, with 17 bases between them. Germline V CDR1 and CDR2: MNHNS, SASEGT. CDR3 length: 15 residues. In nucleotides, the CDR3 is TGTGCCAGCAAGGGTAGCCGGGCGGGGCAAGAGACCCAGTACTTC. Its protein product is CASKGSRAGQETQYF.

This clonotype occurred a few times. V is TRBV24-1 and J is TRBJ2-5, with 12 bases identical to TRBD2. TRBJ2-1 explains the end of the DNA better; the J call may be wrong. The V gene's germline CDR1 is KGHDR and CDR2 SFDVKD. The CDR3 sequence is 16 residues long. The CDR3 protein is CATSDSTSGGYNEQFF. DNA of the CDR3: TGTGCCACCAGTGACTCGACTAGCGGGGGATACAATGAGCAGTTCTTC.

The rearrangement uses TRBV15 and TRBJ1-2; D call uncertain. Germline lookup yields CDR1 LNHNV and CDR2 YYDKDF (reference sequence). Between the trimmed V and J ends, which lost 0 bases and 6 bases, there was a span of 8 bases. The CDR3 extends over 13 amino acids. CDR3 in amino acids: CATSRENGNGYTF. The CDR3 coding sequence is TGTGCCACCAGCAGAGAGAACGGGAATGGCTACACCTTC.

This clonotype has only a few counts. V usage is TRBV12-3 or TRBV12-4 and J usage is TRBJ2-4, with D unclear. This CDR3 is built from 13 residues. V was trimmed by 0 bases and J by 10 bases, leaving 10 bases between them. The CDR3 here is CASSLAGVPIQYF. The CDR3 DNA follows: TGTGCCAGCAGTTTAGCTGGGGTCCCTATTCAGTACTTC.

CDR3 coding DNA: TGTGCCAGCAGCCAAGATTGGGACTTCTCCTCCGGGGAGCTGTTTTTT. Translated, it gives CASSQDWDFSSGELFF. The V call is TRBV4-2, the J call TRBJ2-2; tentatively, D is TRBD2 (6 bases). CDR3 length: 16 residues. The V end was cut by 0 bases, the J end by 6 bases, with 14 bases between. Germline values: CDR1 LGHNA, CDR2 YNFKEQ.